The next 7 T cell receptor beta chains were all read from a single sample in a study of T cells in Graves' hyperthyroidism and ophthalmopathy. Using RNA transcripts as the source, TCR beta CDR3 regions were amplified. In the first-round RT-PCR of the TCR CDR3, the HTBI primer set was used. Using its own MiXCR run on the multiplex PCR reads, TCRdb lists one record per CDR3 protein. The table has a few hundred thousand distinct CDR3 sequences, approximately 16% seen once; the top ten hold roughly 3.4%. The sequencing input was blood. The origin of the receptors is a woman aged 40 to 49 with Graves' ophthalmopathy.

This clonotype appeared many times. This chain links TRBV2 with TRBJ2-7; D possibly corresponds to TRBD2 (6 bases). Germline V lookup: CDR1 SNHLY, CDR2 FYNNEI. Trimming stripped 3 bases from V and 0 bases from J, with 12 bases between. This CDR3 is built from 15 residues. CDR3 loop: CASSDIAEFSYEQYF. The CDR3 nucleotides read TGTGCCAGCAGTGACATAGCGGAGTTCTCCTACGAGCAGTACTTC. Filled out from reference TRBV2 and TRBJ2-7, the complete variable domain reads EPEVTQTPSHQVTQMGQEVILRCVPISNHLYFYWYRQILGQKVEFLVSFYNNEISEKSEIFDDQFSVERPDGSNFTLKIRSTKLEDSAMYFCASSDIAEFSYEQYFGPGTRLTVT.

The table lists this clonotype with many counts. This chain links TRBV5-4 with TRBJ1-2; TRBD1 might be the D (5 bases). The CDR3 has 13 amino acids. Germline V lookup: CDR1 SGHNT, CDR2 YYREEE (reference sequence). V was cut by 3 bases and J by 6 bases, with 12 bases left in between. As DNA, the CDR3 is TGTGCCAGCAGCTGGGGCAGGGTGGATGGCTACACCTTC. It encodes CASSWGRVDGYTF.

This chain uses TRBV20-1 with TRBJ2-7; TRBD1 might be the D (5 bases). The germline V and J ends were trimmed by 8 bases and 5 bases, with 16 bases remaining between them. The germline V gene encodes CDR1 DFQATT and CDR2 SNEGSKA (reference sequence). The CDR3 has 12 residues. The CDR3 nucleotides are TGCAGTACTAACTCATTAGGGGACGAGCAGTACTTC. Translation gives CSTNSLGDEQYF.

The chain carries TRBV6-1 and TRBJ1-2; D gene ambiguous. Trimming removed 6 bases from V and 5 bases from J, with 16 bases in between. The CDR3 sequence is 14 residues long. In germline, CDR1 is MNHNS, CDR2 SASEGT. CDR3: CASRPAPHEYGYTF. The CDR3 nucleotides read TGTGCCAGCAGACCGGCCCCCCACGAGTATGGCTACACCTTC.

The sample holds many counts of this clonotype. The chain is built from TRBV20-1 and TRBJ1-3; TRBD1 agrees at 7 bases. Germline V lookup: CDR1 DFQATT, CDR2 SNEGSKA (reference sequence). This CDR3 comprises 15 residues. The trim removed 2 bases at V and 0 bases at J, leaving 4 bases unmatched. The DNA of the CDR3 is TGCAGTGCTAGATGGGACAGCAGCTCTGGAAACACCATATATTTT. Amino acids: CSARWDSSSGNTIYF.

This clonotype was counted between two and nine times. The chain joins TRBV7-9 to TRBJ2-5; D is ambiguous. Trimming took off 3 bases at V and 2 bases at J, with 4 bases between the two ends. From germline, CDR1 is SEHNR and CDR2 FQNEAQ (reference sequence). This CDR3 has 12 residues. The CDR3 region has the DNA TGTGCCAGCAGCTTCCAGCAAGAGACCCAGTACTTC. It codes for CASSFQQETQYF. The whole variable domain, remainder taken from reference TRBV7-9 and TRBJ2-5, is DTGVSQNPRHKITKRGQNVTFRCDPISEHNRLYWYRQTLGQGPEFLTYFQNEAQLEKSRLLSDRFSAERPKGSFSTLEIQRTEQGDSAMYLCASSFQQETQYFGPGTRLLVL.

The genes are TRBV6-2 or TRBV6-3 and TRBJ1-1; TRBD1 agrees at 10 bases. The CDR3 sequence is 15 residues long. Germline V gene data show CDR1 as MNHEY and CDR2 as SVGEGT. Trimming at V came to 5 bases and at J to 6 bases, leaving 9 bases not matched to a gene. The CDR3 region is CASSDPGQGWSEAFF. CDR3 nucleotide sequence: TGTGCCAGCAGTGACCCGGGACAGGGGTGGTCTGAAGCTTTCTTT.